This TCR beta chain derives from a study of blood T cell repertoires in COVID-19. Overall study context: The samples span acute and convalescent COVID-19 from the United States, Italy and Spain. The cDNA or gDNA used as material had been derived from T cells, B-cell-depleted T cells, or PBMCs.

Some clones are missing from TCRdb's copy, which holds only in-frame ones; the method was immunoSEQ multiplex PCR. Of approximately 190,000 clones listed, 80% to 90% were seen once; the top ten hold roughly 5%. CDR1 and CDR2 from the germline V gene are SNHLY and FYNNEI. This CDR3 spans 13 amino acids. V lost 8 bases, J lost 2 bases, and 11 bases lay in between. The material sequenced was peripheral blood. This receptor was taken from a woman aged 70-85 years with active or convalescent COVID-19. The genes are TRBV2 and TRBJ2-3, with D maybe TRBD2 (6 bases). The CDR3 spells CASGGLYTDTQYF. CDR3 sequence (DNA): TGTGCCAGCGGGGGACTTTACACAGATACGCAGTATTTT.